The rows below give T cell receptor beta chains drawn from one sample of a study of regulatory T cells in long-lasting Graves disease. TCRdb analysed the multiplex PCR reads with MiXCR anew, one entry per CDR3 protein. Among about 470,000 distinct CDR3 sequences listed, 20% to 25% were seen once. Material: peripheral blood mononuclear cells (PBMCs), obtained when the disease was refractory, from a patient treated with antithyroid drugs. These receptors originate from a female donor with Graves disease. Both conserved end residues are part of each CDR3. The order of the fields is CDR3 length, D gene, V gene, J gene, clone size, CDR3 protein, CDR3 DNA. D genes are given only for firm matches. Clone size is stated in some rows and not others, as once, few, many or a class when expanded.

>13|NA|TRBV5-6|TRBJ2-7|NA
CASSLGQMVEQYF
TGTGCCAGCAGCTTGGGACAGATGGTCGAGCAGTACTTC
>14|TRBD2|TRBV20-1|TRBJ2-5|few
CSARLAGDQETQYF
TGCAGTGCTAGACTAGCGGGAGACCAAGAGACCCAGTACTTC
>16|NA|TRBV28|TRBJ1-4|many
CASSLGGEPMEEKLFF
TGTGCCAGCAGTTTAGGAGGGGAGCCTATGGAGGAAAAACTGTTTTTT
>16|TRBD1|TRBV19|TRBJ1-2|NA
CASSTLPGQGNYGYTF
TGTGCCAGTTCGACGTTACCGGGACAGGGGAACTATGGCTACACCTTC
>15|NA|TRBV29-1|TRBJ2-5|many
CSVEDQYASQETQYF
TGCAGCGTTGAAGATCAATATGCCAGCCAAGAGACCCAGTACTTC
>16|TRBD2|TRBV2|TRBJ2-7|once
CASSLSSSGSFNEQYF
TGTGCCAGCAGTTTATCGTCTAGCGGGAGTTTTAACGAGCAGTACTTC
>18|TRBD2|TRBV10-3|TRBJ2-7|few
CAISLTSGTFRSSYEQYF
TGTGCCATCAGTCTGACTAGCGGGACTTTCAGGTCGAGCTACGAGCAGTACTTC
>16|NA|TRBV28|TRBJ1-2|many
CASSSSPAPSNYGYTF
TGTGCCAGCAGTTCCTCCCCCGCACCCTCCAACTATGGCTACACCTTC
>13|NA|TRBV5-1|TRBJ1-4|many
CASSWGTREKLFF
TGCGCCAGCAGCTGGGGGACGCGGGAAAAACTGTTTTTT
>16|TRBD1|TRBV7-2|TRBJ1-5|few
CASSSGQGAFNQPQHF
TGTGCCAGCAGCTCCGGTCAGGGGGCGTTCAATCAGCCCCAGCATTTT
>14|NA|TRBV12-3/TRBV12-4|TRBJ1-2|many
CASSLIFREEGYTF
TGTGCCAGCAGTTTAATATTCAGGGAGGAGGGCTACACCTTC
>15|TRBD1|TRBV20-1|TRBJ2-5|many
CSARGRPGQQETQYF
TGCAGTGCTAGAGGGCGTCCGGGACAGCAAGAGACCCAGTACTTC
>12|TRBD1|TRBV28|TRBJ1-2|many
CASSGQGDGYTF
TGTGCCAGCAGTGGACAGGGGGATGGCTACACCTTC
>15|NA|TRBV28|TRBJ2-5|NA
CASSLPGGGGETQYF
TGTGCCAGCAGTTTACCAGGGGGGGGAGGAGAGACCCAGTACTTC
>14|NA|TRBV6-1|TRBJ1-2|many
CASSTDRENYGYTF
TGTGCCAGCAGTACCGACCGGGAAAACTATGGCTACACCTTC
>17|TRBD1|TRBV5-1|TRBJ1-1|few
CASSLVRGQGVHTEAFF
TGCGCCAGCAGCTTGGTTCGTGGACAGGGGGTTCACACTGAAGCTTTCTTT
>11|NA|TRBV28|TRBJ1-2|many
CASSLWWGYTF
TGTGCCAGCAGTTTGTGGTGGGGCTACACCTTC
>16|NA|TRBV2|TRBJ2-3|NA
CASSLGRQSSTDTQYF
TGTGCCAGCAGTCTGGGACGGCAGTCTAGCACAGATACGCAGTATTTT
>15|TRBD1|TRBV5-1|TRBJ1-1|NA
CASSFGDSWNTEAFF
TGCGCCAGCAGCTTCGGGGACAGTTGGAACACTGAAGCTTTCTTT
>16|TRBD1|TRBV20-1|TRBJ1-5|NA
CSARTEAGTAYQPQHF
TGCAGTGCTAGGACAGAGGCGGGGACAGCCTATCAGCCCCAGCATTTT
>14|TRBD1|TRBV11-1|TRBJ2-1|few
CASSNLQGADEQFF
TGTGCCAGCAGCAACTTACAGGGGGCCGATGAGCAGTTCTTC
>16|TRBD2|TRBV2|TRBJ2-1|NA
CASSEDGLAGGTEQFF
TGTGCCAGCAGTGAAGACGGGCTAGCGGGGGGGACTGAGCAGTTCTTC
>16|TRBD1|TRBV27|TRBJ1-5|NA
CASSLGTGGDWQPQHF
TGTGCCAGCAGTCTCGGGACAGGGGGAGACTGGCAGCCCCAGCATTTT
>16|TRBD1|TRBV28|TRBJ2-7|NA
CASRGPGTGSSYEQYF
TGTGCCAGCAGGGGGCCCGGGACAGGGAGTTCCTACGAGCAGTACTTC
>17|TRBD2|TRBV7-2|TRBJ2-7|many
CASSPTSGSGAAYEQYF
TGTGCCAGCAGCCCGACTAGCGGGAGCGGGGCAGCCTACGAGCAGTACTTC
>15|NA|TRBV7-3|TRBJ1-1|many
CASSSMGRGNTEAFF
TGTGCCAGCAGCTCAATGGGACGGGGGAACACTGAAGCTTTCTTT
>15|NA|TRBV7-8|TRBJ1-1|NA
CASRPSGGENTEAFF
TGTGCCAGCAGACCCTCCGGGGGCGAGAACACTGAAGCTTTCTTT
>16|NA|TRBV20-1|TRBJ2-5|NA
CSATNNLQGAKETQYF
TGCAGTGCAACGAATAACCTACAGGGTGCAAAAGAGACCCAGTACTTC
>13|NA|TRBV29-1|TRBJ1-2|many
CSVRRDTNYGYTF
TGCAGCGTCCGTCGGGACACTAACTATGGCTACACCTTC
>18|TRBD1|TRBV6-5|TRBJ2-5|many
CASSYFTVQGTYQETQYF
TGTGCCAGCAGTTACTTTACGGTACAGGGGACGTACCAAGAGACCCAGTACTTC
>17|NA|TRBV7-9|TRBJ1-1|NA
CATKVGGLQHWNTEAFF
TGTGCCACAAAAGTCGGAGGGCTACAGCACTGGAACACTGAAGCTTTCTTT
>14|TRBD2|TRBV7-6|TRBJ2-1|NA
CASSLETSGGEQFF
TGTGCCAGCAGCTTAGAGACTAGCGGGGGAGAGCAGTTCTTC
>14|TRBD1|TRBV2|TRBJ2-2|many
CASRGTGGTGELFF
TGTGCCAGCCGTGGGACAGGGGGGACCGGGGAGCTGTTTTTT
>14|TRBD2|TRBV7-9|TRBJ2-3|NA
CASSTSGEADTQYF
TGTGCCAGCTCCACTAGCGGGGAAGCAGATACGCAGTATTTT
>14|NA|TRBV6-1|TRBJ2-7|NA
CASSSNSPPYEQYF
TGTGCCAGCAGTAGCAACAGCCCCCCCTACGAGCAGTACTTC
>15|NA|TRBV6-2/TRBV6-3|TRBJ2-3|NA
CASSYSLQHTDTQYF
TGTGCCAGCAGTTACTCATTACAGCACACAGATACGCAGTATTTT
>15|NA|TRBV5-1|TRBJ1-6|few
CASSDPESYNSPLHF
TGCGCCAGCAGCGATCCGGAGTCCTATAATTCACCCCTCCACTTT
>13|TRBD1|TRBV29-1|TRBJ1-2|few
CSVESGTVDGYTF
TGCAGCGTTGAGTCCGGGACAGTCGATGGCTACACCTTC
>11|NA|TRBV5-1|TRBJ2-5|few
CASSWAETQYF
TGCGCCAGCAGCTGGGCCGAGACCCAGTACTTC
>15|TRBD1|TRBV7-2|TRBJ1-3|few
CASSLIRGRLDTIYF
TGTGCCAGCAGCTTAATCAGGGGGCGGTTGGACACCATATATTTT
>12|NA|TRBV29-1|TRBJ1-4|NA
CSVEGGEEKLFF
TGCAGCGTTGAGGGGGGTGAGGAAAAACTGTTTTTT
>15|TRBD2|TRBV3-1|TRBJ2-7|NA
CASSLRSSGNYEQYF
TGTGCCAGCAGTCTAAGATCTAGCGGGAACTACGAGCAGTACTTC
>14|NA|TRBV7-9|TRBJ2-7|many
CASSPSAQGYEQYF
TGTGCCAGCAGCCCATCAGCACAGGGTTACGAGCAGTACTTC
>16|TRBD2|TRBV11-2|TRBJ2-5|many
CASSLGASGVYGTQYF
TGTGCCAGCAGCTTAGGGGCTAGCGGGGTATACGGGACCCAGTACTTC
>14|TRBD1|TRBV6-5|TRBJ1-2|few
CASSYQTGGYGYTF
TGTGCCAGCAGTTACCAGACAGGGGGTTATGGCTACACCTTC
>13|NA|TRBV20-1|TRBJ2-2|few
CSARVDLAAELFF
TGCAGTGCTAGAGTCGACCTCGCCGCGGAGCTGTTTTTT
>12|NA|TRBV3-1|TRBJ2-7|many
CASSQFEAGQYF
TGTGCCAGCAGCCAGTTTGAGGCAGGGCAGTACTTC
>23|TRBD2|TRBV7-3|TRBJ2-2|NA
CASSPSVRQGALAGGENTGELFF
TGTGCCAGCAGCCCGTCCGTGAGACAGGGGGCTCTAGCGGGAGGGGAGAACACCGGGGAGCTGTTTTTT